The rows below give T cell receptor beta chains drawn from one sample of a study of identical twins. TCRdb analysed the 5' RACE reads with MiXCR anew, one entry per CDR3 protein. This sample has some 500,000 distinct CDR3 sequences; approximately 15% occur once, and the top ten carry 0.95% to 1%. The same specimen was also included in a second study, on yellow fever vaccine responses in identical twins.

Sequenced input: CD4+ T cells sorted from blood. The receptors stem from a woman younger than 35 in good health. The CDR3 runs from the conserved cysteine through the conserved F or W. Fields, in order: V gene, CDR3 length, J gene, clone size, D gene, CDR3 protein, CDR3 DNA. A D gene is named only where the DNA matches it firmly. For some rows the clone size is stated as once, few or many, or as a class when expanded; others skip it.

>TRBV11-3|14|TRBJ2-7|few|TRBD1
CASRTRQGAYEQYF
TGTGCCAGCAGGACCCGACAGGGGGCTTACGAGCAGTACTTC
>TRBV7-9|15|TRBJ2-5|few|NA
CASSFAGGAGETQYF
TGTGCCAGCAGCTTTGCAGGGGGGGCTGGGGAGACCCAGTACTTC
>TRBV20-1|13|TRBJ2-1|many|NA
CSAPGDFTNEQFF
TGCAGTGCCCCTGGAGACTTCACGAATGAGCAGTTCTTC
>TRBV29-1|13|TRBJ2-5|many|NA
CSVEPGARETQYF
TGCAGCGTTGAACCCGGGGCCCGAGAGACCCAGTACTTC
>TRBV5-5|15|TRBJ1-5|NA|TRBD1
CASSLTDRAYQPQHF
TGTGCCAGCAGCTTGACGGACAGGGCTTATCAGCCCCAGCATTTT
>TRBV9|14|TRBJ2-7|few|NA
CASSVAFGAYEQYF
TGTGCCAGCAGCGTAGCGTTCGGGGCCTACGAGCAGTACTTC
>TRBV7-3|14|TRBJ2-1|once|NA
CASSLRPEAHEQFF
TGTGCCAGCAGCTTACGACCCGAAGCCCATGAGCAGTTCTTC
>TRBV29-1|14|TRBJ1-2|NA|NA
CSVGHRAVNYGYTF
TGCAGCGTGGGCCACAGGGCGGTTAACTATGGCTACACCTTC
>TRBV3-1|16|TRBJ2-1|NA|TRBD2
CASSQTGTSGYNEQFF
TGTGCCAGCAGCCAAACCGGTACTAGCGGGTACAATGAGCAGTTCTTC
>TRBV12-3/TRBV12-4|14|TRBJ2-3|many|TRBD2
CASSPPTSRDTQYF
TGTGCCAGCAGTCCCCCGACTAGCAGAGATACGCAGTATTTT
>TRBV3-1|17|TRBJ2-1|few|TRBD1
CASSQLVPGQGRDEQFF
TGTGCCAGCAGCCAATTAGTTCCGGGACAGGGGAGGGATGAGCAGTTCTTC
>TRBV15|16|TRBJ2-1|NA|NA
CATSRDLRAGGGEQFF
TGTGCCACCAGCAGAGATCTCCGGGCAGGGGGAGGTGAGCAGTTCTTC
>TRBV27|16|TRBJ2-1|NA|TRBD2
CASISLTSGPYNEQFF
TGTGCCAGCATATCTCTGACTAGCGGGCCCTACAATGAGCAGTTCTTC
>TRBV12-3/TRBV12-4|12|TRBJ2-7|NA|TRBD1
CASNRGWSEQYF
TGTGCCAGCAACAGGGGATGGAGTGAGCAGTACTTC
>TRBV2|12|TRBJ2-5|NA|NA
CASMSDREATYF
TGTGCCAGCATGTCCGACAGGGAGGCCACGTACTTC
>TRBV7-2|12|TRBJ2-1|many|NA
CASSLGFGEQFF
TGTGCCAGCAGCTTAGGGTTCGGTGAGCAGTTCTTC
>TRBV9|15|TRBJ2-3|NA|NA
CASSVVGAYTDTQYF
TGTGCCAGCAGCGTGGTGGGGGCCTACACAGATACGCAGTATTTT
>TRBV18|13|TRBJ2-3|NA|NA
CASSSTMADTQYF
TGTGCCAGCTCTTCTACCATGGCAGATACGCAGTATTTT
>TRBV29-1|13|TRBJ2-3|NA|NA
CSVSTNNADTQYF
TGCAGCGTAAGCACCAATAACGCAGATACGCAGTATTTT
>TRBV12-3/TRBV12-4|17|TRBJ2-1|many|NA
CASSLHLGNVAYNEQFF
TGTGCCAGCAGTCTACATTTAGGGAACGTGGCCTACAATGAGCAGTTCTTC
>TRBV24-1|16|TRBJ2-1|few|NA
CATSDFGPPSYNEQFF
TGTGCCACCAGTGATTTTGGCCCACCCTCCTACAATGAGCAGTTCTTC
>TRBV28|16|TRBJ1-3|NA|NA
CASSLSPGAEGNTIYF
TGTGCCAGCAGTTTAAGTCCGGGGGCAGAGGGAAACACCATATATTTT
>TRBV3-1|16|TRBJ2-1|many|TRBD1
CASSGAGTGTYNEQFF
TGTGCCAGCAGCGGAGCCGGGACAGGGACCTACAATGAGCAGTTCTTC
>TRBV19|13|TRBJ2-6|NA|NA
CASSITGANVLTF
TGTGCCAGTAGTATCACCGGGGCCAACGTCCTGACTTTC
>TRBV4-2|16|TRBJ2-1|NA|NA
CASSLTTQASYNEQFF
TGTGCCAGCAGCCTTACAACACAGGCCTCCTACAATGAGCAGTTCTTC
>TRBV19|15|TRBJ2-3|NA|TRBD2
CASSSGGAYSDTQYF
TGTGCCAGTAGTAGCGGGGGGGCTTACTCAGATACGCAGTATTTT
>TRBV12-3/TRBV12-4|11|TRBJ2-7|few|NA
CASSPSHEQYF
TGTGCCAGCAGCCCCTCGCACGAGCAGTACTTC
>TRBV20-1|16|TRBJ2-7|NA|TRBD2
CSAMNPLAGRSYEQYF
TGCAGTGCTATGAACCCCCTAGCGGGACGCTCCTACGAGCAGTACTTC
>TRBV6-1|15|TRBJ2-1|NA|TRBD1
CASSDLGQVYNEQFF
TGTGCCAGCAGTGACCTAGGACAGGTCTACAATGAGCAGTTCTTC
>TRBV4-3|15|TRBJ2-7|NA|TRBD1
CASSQGVTGGFEQYF
TGCGCCAGCAGCCAAGGGGTGACAGGGGGCTTCGAGCAGTACTTC